The subject of this entry is one T cell receptor beta chain. The data stem from a study of blood T cell repertoires in COVID-19. Data came from immunoSEQ multiplex PCR; TCRdb stores just in-frame clones and leaves some out. The sample lists about 120,000 clones, about 86% occurring once. The sequencing input was peripheral blood. The TCR comes from a woman aged 45-65 years with acute or convalescent COVID-19.

The CDR3 nucleotides are TGTGCCAGCAGCCCAGGGGGACTAGGGACAGATACGCAGTATTTT. Translating it yields CASSPGGLGTDTQYF. The V call is TRBV11-2, the J call TRBJ2-3, with a weak D call TRBD2 (8 bases). The V end lost 5 bases, the J end lost 3 bases, and 15 bases lay between the germline ends. Per germline, CDR1 SGHAT and CDR2 FQNNGV. The CDR3 totals 15 residues.